A selection of T cell receptor beta chains follows, all from one sample in a study of T cell responses to AZD1222 COVID-19 vaccine. The table came from immunoSEQ multiplex PCR; TCRdb's copy has only in-frame clones and leaves some out. The table shows about 150,000 clones, with 88% occurring only once. The sequencing here drew on peripheral blood, taken 28 days after the second dose of the MenACWY control vaccine. These receptors were taken from an adult who received the MenACWY meningococcal vaccine as a control. Both conserved end residues are part of each CDR3. Fields, in order: V gene, CDR3 protein.

TRBV18,CASSPAPANTEAFF
TRBV7-9,CASSATGTANNEKLFF
TRBV5-1,CASSGQEYSGNTIYF
TRBV20-1,CSAAPDNEQFF
TRBV15,CATSRTGTGIETQYF
TRBV3-1/TRBV3-2,CASSQRSGSGELFF
TRBV7-3,CASSLRGQANTEAFF
TRBV10-3,CAIRELADTGELFF
TRBV6-5,CASSYLDPGIGALF
TRBV6-5,CASRTQGGTEAFF
TRBV7-2,CASSPQGGPYGYTF
TRBV5-1,CASSLGQVRSPLHF
TRBV10-3,CAISGTGTGTVNEQFF
TRBV7-2,CASSSIQIGELFF
TRBV3-1/TRBV3-2,CASSADRFSGNTIYF
TRBV5-1,CASSLGRGLENSPLHF
TRBV6-1,CASSDPTRVGSNQPQHF
TRBV9,CASSTSMSGYTF
TRBV18,CASSPQGAYYGYTF
TRBV2,CASSLDREEAFF
TRBV6-2/TRBV6-3,CASSYRGYTDTQYF
TRBV2,CASRATGGNEKLFF
TRBV2,CASRPTPGELFF
TRBV4-3,CASSQGMGRGGYTF
TRBV5-6,CASRWGSATGDGYTF
TRBV27,CASSSWTGATNEKLFF
TRBV4-1,CASSKQGSYGYTF
TRBV4-2,CASSLGTSSGANVLTF
TRBV28,CASSSPRGAYYGYTF
TRBV3-1/TRBV3-2,CASSQNDGSTGELFF
TRBV12-3/TRBV12-4,CASSFAPNTEAFF
TRBV4-3,CASSQAKLAGGFGNEQFF
TRBV28,CASSLPGTGKDTQYF
TRBV19,CAPVNRNQPQHF
TRBV15,CATSSRMKKLFF
TRBV11-2,CASSFDRTYNEQFF
TRBV5-6,CASSASTGGRTEAFF